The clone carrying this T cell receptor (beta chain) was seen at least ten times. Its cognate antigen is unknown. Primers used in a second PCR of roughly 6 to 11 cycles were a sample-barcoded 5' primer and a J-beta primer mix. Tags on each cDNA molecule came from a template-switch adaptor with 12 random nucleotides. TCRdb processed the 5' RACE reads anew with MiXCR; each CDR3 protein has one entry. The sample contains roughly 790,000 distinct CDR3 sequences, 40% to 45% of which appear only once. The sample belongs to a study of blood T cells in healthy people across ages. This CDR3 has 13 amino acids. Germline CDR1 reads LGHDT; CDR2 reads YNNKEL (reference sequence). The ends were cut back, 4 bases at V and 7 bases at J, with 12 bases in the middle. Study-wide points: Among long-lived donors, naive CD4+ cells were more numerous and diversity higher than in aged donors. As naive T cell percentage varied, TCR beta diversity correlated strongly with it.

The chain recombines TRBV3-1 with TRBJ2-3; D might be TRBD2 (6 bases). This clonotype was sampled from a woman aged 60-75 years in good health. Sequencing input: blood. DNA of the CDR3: TGTGCCAGCAGCCCGGGACTTCCTAATACGCAGTATTTT. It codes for CASSPGLPNTQYF.